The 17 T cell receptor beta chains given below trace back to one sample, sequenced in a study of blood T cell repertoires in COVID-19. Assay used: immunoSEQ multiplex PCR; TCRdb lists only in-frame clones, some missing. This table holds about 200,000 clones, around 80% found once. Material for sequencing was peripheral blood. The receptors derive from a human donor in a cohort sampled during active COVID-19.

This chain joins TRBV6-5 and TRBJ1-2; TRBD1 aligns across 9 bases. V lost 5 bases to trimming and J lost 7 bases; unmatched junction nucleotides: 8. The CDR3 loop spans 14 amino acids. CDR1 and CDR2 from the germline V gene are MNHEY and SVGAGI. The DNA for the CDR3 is TGTGCCAGCAGTAGCGACAGGGGGGATTTTGGCTACACCTTC. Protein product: CASSSDRGDFGYTF.

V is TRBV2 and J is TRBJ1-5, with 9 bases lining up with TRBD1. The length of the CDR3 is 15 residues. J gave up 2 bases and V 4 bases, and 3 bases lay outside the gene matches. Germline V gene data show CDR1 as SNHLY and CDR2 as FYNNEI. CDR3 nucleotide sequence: TGTGCCAGCAGTGTAAGGGACAGGGGCAATCAGCCCCAGCATTTT. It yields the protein CASSVRDRGNQPQHF.

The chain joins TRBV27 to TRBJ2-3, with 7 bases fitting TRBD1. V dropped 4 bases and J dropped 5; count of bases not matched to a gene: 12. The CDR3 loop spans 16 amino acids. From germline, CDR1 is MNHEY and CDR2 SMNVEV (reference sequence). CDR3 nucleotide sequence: TGTGCCAGCAGTTCCGACGCAGGGGGTTATCGAGATACGCAGTATTTT. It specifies CASSSDAGGYRDTQYF.

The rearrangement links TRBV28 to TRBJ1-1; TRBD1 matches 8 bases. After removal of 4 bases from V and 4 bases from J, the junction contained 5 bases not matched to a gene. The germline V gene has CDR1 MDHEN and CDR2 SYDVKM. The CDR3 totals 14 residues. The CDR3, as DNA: TGTGCCAGCAGTTCACAGGGGGAGGTCACTGAAGCTTTCTTT. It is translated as CASSSQGEVTEAFF.

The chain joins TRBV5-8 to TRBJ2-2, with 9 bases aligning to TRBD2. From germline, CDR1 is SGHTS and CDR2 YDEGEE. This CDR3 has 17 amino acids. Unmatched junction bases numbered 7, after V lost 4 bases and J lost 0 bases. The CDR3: CASSRWASGTNTGELFF. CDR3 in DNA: TGTGCCAGCAGCCGCTGGGCTAGCGGGACGAACACCGGGGAGCTGTTTTTT.

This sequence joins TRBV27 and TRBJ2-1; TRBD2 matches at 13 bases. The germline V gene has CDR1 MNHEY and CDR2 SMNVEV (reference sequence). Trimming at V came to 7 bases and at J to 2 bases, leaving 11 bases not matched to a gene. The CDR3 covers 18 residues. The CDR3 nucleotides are TGTGCCAGCACCCCTTTGGCGGGACTAGCGGGAACCTACAATGAGCAGTTCTTC. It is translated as CASTPLAGLAGTYNEQFF.

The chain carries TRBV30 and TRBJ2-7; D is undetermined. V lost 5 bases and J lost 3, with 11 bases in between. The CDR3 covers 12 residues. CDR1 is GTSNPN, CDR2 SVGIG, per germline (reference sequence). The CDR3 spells CAWGRQFYEQYF. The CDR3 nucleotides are TGTGCCTGGGGCAGGCAGTTCTACGAGCAGTACTTC.

CDR3 bases: TGCAGCGCAACCAGAGGACAGGCGCACACAGATACGCAGTATTTT. The encoded protein is CSATRGQAHTDTQYF. V is TRBV29-1 and J is TRBJ2-3, with 7 bases lining up with TRBD1. The length of the CDR3 is 15 residues. The V segment lost 7 bases and the J segment 2 bases; nucleotides outside the gene matches: 12. CDR1 and CDR2 (germline): SQVTM, ANQGSEA.

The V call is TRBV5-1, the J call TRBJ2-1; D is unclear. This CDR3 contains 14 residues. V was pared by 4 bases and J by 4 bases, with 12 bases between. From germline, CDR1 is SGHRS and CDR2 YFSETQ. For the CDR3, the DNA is TGCGCCAGCAGCCCCGGCTGGGCGTACAATGAGCAGTTCTTC. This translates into CASSPGWAYNEQFF.

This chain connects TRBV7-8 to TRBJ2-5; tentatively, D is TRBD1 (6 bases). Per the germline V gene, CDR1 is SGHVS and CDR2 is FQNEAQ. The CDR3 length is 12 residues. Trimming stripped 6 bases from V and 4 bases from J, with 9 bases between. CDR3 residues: CASSRRGETQYF. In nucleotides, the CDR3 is TGTGCCAGCAGTCGCAGGGGAGAGACCCAGTACTTC. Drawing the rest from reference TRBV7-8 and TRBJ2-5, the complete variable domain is GAGVSQSPRYKVAKRGQDVALRCDPISGHVSLFWYQQALGQGPEFLTYFQNEAQLDKSGLPSDRFFAERPEGSVSTLKIQRTQQEDSAVYLCASSRRGETQYFGPGTRLLVL.

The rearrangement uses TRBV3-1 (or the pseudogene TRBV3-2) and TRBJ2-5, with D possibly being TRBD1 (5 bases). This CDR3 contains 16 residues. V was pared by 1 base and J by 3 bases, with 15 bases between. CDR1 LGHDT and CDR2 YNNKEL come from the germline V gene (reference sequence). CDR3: CASSQARWGEEETQYF. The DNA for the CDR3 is TGTGCCAGCAGCCAAGCTAGGTGGGGCGAGGAAGAGACCCAGTACTTC.

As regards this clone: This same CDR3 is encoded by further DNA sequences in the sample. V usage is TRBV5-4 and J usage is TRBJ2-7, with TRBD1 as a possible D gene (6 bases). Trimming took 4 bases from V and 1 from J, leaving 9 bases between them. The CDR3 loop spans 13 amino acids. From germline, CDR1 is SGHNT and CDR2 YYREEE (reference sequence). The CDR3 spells CASSRDTSYEQYF. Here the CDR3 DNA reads TGTGCCAGCAGCCGGGACACTTCCTACGAGCAGTACTTC.

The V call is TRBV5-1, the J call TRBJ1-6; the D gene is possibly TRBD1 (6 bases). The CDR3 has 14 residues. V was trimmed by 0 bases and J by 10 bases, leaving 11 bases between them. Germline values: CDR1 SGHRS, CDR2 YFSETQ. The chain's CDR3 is CASSLEQGRSPLHF. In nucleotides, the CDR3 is TGCGCCAGCAGCTTGGAACAGGGAAGGTCACCCCTCCACTTT.

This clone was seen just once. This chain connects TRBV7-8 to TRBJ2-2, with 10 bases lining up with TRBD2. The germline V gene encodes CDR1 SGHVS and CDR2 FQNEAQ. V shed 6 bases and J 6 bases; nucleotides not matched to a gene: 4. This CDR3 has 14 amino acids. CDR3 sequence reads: CASRKREGPGELFF. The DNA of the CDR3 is TGTGCCAGCAGGAAGCGGGAGGGCCCCGGGGAGCTGTTTTTT.

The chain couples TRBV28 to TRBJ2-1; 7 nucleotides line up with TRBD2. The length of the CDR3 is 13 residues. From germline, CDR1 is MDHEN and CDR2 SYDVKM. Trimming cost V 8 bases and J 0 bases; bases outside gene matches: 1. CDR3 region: CASWTSSYNEQFF. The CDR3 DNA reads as TGTGCCAGCTGGACTAGCTCCTACAATGAGCAGTTCTTC.

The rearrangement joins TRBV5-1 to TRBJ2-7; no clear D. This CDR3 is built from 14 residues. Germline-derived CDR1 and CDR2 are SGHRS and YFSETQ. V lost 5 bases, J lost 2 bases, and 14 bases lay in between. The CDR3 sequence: CASRTFDKTYEQYF. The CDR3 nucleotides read TGCGCCAGCAGAACATTTGACAAAACCTACGAGCAGTACTTC.

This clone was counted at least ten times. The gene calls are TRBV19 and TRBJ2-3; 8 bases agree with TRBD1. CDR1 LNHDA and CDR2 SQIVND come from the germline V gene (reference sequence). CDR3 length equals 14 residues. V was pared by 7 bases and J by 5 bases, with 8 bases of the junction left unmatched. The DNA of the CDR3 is TGTGCCAGTACTGACAGGGGTCGGGGAGATACGCAGTATTTT. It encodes CASTDRGRGDTQYF. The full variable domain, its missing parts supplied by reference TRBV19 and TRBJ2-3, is DGGITQSPKYLFRKEGQNVTLSCEQNLNHDAMYWYRQDPGQGLRLIYYSQIVNDFQKGDIAEGYSVSREKKESFPLTVTSAQKNPTAFYLCASTDRGRGDTQYFGPGTRLTVL.